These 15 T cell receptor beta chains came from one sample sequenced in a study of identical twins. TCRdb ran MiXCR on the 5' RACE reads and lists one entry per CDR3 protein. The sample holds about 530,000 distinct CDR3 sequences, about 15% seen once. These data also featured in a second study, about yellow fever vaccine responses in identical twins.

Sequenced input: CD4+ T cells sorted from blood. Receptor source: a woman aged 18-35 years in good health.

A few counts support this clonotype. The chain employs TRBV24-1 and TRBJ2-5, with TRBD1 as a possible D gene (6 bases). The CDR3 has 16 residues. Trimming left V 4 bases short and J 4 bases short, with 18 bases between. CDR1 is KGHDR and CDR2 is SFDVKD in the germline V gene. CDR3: CATSEPTGLKRETQYF. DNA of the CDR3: TGTGCCACCAGTGAACCGACAGGACTCAAGAGAGAGACCCAGTACTTC.

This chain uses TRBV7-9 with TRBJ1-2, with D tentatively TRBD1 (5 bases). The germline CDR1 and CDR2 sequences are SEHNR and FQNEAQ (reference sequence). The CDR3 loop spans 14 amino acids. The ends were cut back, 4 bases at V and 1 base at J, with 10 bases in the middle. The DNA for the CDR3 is TGTGCCAGCAGCTCGGGACGGGATAACTATGGCTACACCTTC. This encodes CASSSGRDNYGYTF. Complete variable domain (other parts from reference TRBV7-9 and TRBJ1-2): DTGVSQNPRHKITKRGQNVTFRCDPISEHNRLYWYRQTLGQGPEFLTYFQNEAQLEKSRLLSDRFSAERPKGSFSTLEIQRTEQGDSAMYLCASSSGRDNYGYTFGSGTRLTVV.

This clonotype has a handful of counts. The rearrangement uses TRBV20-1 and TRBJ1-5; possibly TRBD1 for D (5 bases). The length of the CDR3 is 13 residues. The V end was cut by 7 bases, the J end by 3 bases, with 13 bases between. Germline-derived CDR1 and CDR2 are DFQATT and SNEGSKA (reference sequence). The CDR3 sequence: CSGRGDPNQPQHF. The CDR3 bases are TGCAGTGGTCGGGGGGACCCCAATCAGCCCCAGCATTTT.

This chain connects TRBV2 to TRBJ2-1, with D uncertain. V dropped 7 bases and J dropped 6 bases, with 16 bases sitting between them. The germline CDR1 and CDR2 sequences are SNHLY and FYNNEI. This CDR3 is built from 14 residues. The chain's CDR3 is CASTSELGANEQFF. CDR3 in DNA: TGTGCCAGCACTTCGGAGTTGGGTGCCAATGAGCAGTTCTTC.

CDR3 bases: TGCAGTGCCCCTCGGACAGGGAGCTCCTACGAGCAGTACGTC. Translating it yields CSAPRTGSSYEQYV. V is TRBV20-1 and J is TRBJ2-7; 8 bases align to TRBD1. Germline CDR1 DFQATT, CDR2 SNEGSKA (reference sequence). The CDR3 totals 14 residues. With 6 bases clipped from V and 0 bases from J, the junction kept 7 bases outside the gene matches.

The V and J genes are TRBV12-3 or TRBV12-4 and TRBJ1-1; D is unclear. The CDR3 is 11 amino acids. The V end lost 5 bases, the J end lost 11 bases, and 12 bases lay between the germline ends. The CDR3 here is CASSRSGLAFF. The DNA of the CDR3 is TGTGCCAGCAGTCGATCCGGGCTCGCTTTCTTT.

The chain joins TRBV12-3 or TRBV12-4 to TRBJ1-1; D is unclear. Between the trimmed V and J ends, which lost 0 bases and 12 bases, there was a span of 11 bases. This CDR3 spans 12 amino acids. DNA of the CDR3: TGTGCCAGCAGTTTAGCTGGCGCCAGGCCTTTCTTT. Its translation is CASSLAGARPFF.

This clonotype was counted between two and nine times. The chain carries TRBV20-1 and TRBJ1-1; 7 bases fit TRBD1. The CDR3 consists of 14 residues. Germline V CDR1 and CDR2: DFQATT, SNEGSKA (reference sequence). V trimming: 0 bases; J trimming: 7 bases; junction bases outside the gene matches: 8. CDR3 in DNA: TGCAGTGCTAGAGAAGGGGGCGCCGGGGGTGAAGCTTTCTTT. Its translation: CSAREGGAGGEAFF.

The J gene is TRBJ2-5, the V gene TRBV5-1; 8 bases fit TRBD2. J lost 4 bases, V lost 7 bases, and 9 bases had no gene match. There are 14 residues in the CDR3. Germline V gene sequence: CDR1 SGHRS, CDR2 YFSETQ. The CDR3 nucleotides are TGCGCCAGCTCGCCGGGGGGGTCTGCAGAGACCCAGTACTTC. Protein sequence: CASSPGGSAETQYF.

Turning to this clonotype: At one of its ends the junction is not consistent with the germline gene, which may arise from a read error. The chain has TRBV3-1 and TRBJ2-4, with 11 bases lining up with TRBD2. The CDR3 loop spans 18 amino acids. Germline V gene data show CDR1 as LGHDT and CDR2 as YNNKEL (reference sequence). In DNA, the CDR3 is TGTGCCTGCAGCCAAGACCCCGGACTAGCGGGAGCCAAAAACATTCAGTACTTC. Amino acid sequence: CACSQDPGLAGAKNIQYF.

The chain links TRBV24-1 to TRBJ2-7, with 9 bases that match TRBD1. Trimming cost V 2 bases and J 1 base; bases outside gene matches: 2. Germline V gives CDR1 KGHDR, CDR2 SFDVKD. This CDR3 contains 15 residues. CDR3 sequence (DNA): TGTGCCACCAGTGATTCCGGGACAGGGTCCTACGAGCAGTACTTC. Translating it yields CATSDSGTGSYEQYF.

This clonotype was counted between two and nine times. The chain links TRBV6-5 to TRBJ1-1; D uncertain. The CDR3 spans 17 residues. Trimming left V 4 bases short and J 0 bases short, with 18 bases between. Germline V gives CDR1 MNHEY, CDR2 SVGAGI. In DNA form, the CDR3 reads TGTGCCAGCAGTTCCACCCCGGGGAAGGCGATGAACACTGAAGCTTTCTTT. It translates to CASSSTPGKAMNTEAFF.

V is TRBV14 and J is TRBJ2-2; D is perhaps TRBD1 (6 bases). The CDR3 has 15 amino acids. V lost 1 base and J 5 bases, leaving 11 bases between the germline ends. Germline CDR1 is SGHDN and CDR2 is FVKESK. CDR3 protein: CASSQATGLTGELFF. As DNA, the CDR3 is TGTGCCAGCAGCCAAGCTACAGGGCTGACCGGGGAGCTGTTTTTT.

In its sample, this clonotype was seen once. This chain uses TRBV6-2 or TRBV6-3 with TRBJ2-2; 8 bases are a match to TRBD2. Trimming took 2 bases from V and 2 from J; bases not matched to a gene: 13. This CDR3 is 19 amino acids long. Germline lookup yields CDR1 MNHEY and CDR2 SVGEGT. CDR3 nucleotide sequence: TGTGCCAGCAGTTACCACCATACCGGGACTAGGATAAACACCGGGGAGCTGTTTTTT. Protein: CASSYHHTGTRINTGELFF.

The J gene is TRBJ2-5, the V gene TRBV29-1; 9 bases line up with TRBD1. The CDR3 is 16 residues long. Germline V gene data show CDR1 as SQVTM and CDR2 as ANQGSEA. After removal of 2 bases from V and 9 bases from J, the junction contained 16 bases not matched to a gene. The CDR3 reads CSVETFDRGIPGAQYF. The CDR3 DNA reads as TGCAGCGTTGAAACTTTCGACAGGGGGATCCCAGGGGCCCAGTACTTC. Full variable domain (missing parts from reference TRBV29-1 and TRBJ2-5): SAVISQKPSRDICQRGTSLTIQCQVDSQVTMMFWYRQQPGQSLTLIATANQGSEATYESGFVIDKFPISRPNLTFSTLTVSNMSPEDSSIYLCSVETFDRGIPGAQYFGPGTRLLVL.